The clone carrying this TCR beta chain was seen many times. Its target is not known. Trimming left V 8 bases short and J 0 bases short, with 13 bases between. The length of the CDR3 is 14 residues. Germline V lookup: CDR1 MNHEY, CDR2 SVGEGT. The sample originates from a study of T cell repertoires in cytomegalovirus infection. Study summary: Shared public TCR beta signatures pointed to both CMV infection and a matching HLA type.

TCRdb reprocessed the reads via MiXCR and lists one record per CDR3 protein. The data contain around 210,000 distinct CDR3 sequences, roughly 6.5% of them seen just once; the ten biggest clones take up about 6%. General study points: Accumulated public TCR beta family frequency recognized individuals carrying CMV together with the relevant HLA. HLA-C-restricted CMV-specific TCR beta clonotypes were dominant in the ex vivo response.

The sequenced sample was PBMCs. The TCR originated in a human donor in good health (CMV status not recorded). Some clones in this sample may be carry-over from other donors' samples. V is TRBV6-2 or TRBV6-3 and J is TRBJ1-1, with D possibly matching TRBD1 (5 bases). CDR3: CASGKRGLNTEAFF. CDR3 in DNA: TGTGCCAGCGGGAAGCGGGGGTTGAACACTGAAGCTTTCTTT.